Below are 28 T cell receptor beta chains sequenced from a single sample in a study of beta chain features in type 1 diabetes. General study results and limits: Shorter TCRB CDR3s, moderately but significantly so, marked every one of the four CD4+ subsets in Type 1 diabetes patients.

These receptors lack a known antigen. All of the isolated RNA was reverse transcribed, so expressed TCRB transcripts were sequenced. Only in-frame clones appear in the TCRdb table, and some are missing; sequencing was by immunoSEQ multiplex PCR. The sample lists roughly 280,000 clones; approximately 25% were seen once. Sequencing input: naive CD4+ T cells from blood. The receptors shown here come from a woman in her thirties with type 1 diabetes.

The V gene is TRBV19, the J gene TRBJ1-5; the match to TRBD1 covers 7 bases. The CDR3 is 13 residues long. Germline assignment: CDR1 LNHDA and CDR2 SQIVND (reference sequence). Trimming at V came to 8 bases and at J to 4 bases, leaving 5 bases not matched to a gene. CDR3 in amino acids: CASRGQQNQPQHF. As DNA, the CDR3 is TGTGCCAGTCGGGGACAGCAAAATCAGCCCCAGCATTTT.

This clone was recorded a few times. The chain combines TRBV29-1 with TRBJ2-3; 8 positions match TRBD2. The CDR3 spans 12 residues. Germline V lookup: CDR1 SQVTM, CDR2 ANQGSEA. V gave up 6 bases and J gave up 4 bases; unmatched junction bases: 3. CDR3 region: CSVGGGSDTQYF. The CDR3 nucleotides read TGCAGCGTCGGGGGGGGGTCAGATACGCAGTATTTT.

The V and J genes are TRBV4-1 and TRBJ2-3; 8 nucleotides align to TRBD1. V shed 0 bases and J 2 bases; nucleotides not matched to a gene: 7. CDR1 MGHRA and CDR2 YSYEKL come from the germline V gene. This CDR3 comprises 17 residues. This CDR3 reads CASSQERRTGNTDTQYF. In DNA, the CDR3 is TGCGCCAGCAGCCAAGAAAGAAGGACAGGGAACACAGATACGCAGTATTTT.

The gene calls are TRBV29-1 and TRBJ2-7, with TRBD1 matching 8 bases. The CDR3 sequence is 13 residues long. The junction had 5 bases not matched to a gene; V was cut back by 6 bases and J by 1 base. The V gene's germline CDR1 is SQVTM and CDR2 ANQGSEA. The CDR3 sequence is CSVGDRQSYEQYF. CDR3 coding DNA: TGCAGCGTGGGGGACAGGCAATCCTACGAGCAGTACTTC.

This clone was observed a handful of times. The V call is TRBV4-2, the J call TRBJ2-1, with a weak D call TRBD2 (6 bases). Germline CDR1 reads LGHNA; CDR2 reads YNFKEQ. The CDR3 length is 16 residues. Trimming pared 0 bases from V and 5 bases from J, leaving 14 bases between. CDR3 protein: CASSQDGTWAHNEQFF. CDR3 nucleotides: TGTGCCAGCAGCCAAGACGGGACTTGGGCCCACAATGAGCAGTTCTTC.

There are a few counts of this clone. The rearrangement links TRBV2 to TRBJ1-5; tentative D call: TRBD1 (6 bases). Trimming cost V 6 bases and J 7 bases, with 13 bases left between them. This CDR3 has 13 amino acids. Germline CDR1 is SNHLY and CDR2 is FYNNEI. The CDR3 nucleotides are TGTGCCAGCAGGCGGACAGTGGAACAGCCCCAGCATTTT. Its protein product is CASRRTVEQPQHF.

V is TRBV7-3 and J is TRBJ2-3, with D perhaps matching TRBD2 (6 bases). The CDR3 has 16 amino acids. Per the germline V gene, CDR1 is SGHTA and CDR2 is FQGTGA. V shed 5 bases and J shed 3 bases, with 18 bases lying between them. CDR3 coding DNA: TGTGCCAGCAGCGCCTACTCACTCGGGAGAACAGATACGCAGTATTTT. It yields the protein CASSAYSLGRTDTQYF.

This chain joins TRBV9 and TRBJ2-5; perhaps TRBD2 as D (5 bases). Looked up from germline, CDR1 is SGDLS and CDR2 is YYNGEE. CDR3 length: 15 residues. V lost 1 base, J lost 1 base, and 11 bases lay in between. CDR3 sequence: CASSVTTDSQETQYF. DNA for the CDR3: TGTGCCAGCAGCGTAACGACGGACTCCCAAGAGACCCAGTACTTC. The full variable domain, its missing parts supplied by reference TRBV9 and TRBJ2-5, is DSGVTQTPKHLITATGQRVTLRCSPRSGDLSVYWYQQSLDQGLQFLIQYYNGEERAKGNILERFSAQQFPDLHSELNLSSLELGDSALYFCASSVTTDSQETQYFGPGTRLLVL.

This sequence joins TRBV7-9 and TRBJ2-1; D possibly corresponds to TRBD1 (5 bases). Germline assignment: CDR1 SEHNR and CDR2 FQNEAQ (reference sequence). The V end was cut by 0 bases, the J end by 5 bases, with 11 bases between. The CDR3 covers 15 residues. In DNA form, the CDR3 reads TGTGCCAGCAGCTTAGCCCAGGGTCGCCACAATGAGCAGTTCTTC. Its translation is CASSLAQGRHNEQFF.

This chain links TRBV27 with TRBJ2-1, with 11 bases that match TRBD2. V shed 5 bases, J shed 8 bases, and the junction held 11 bases outside the gene matches. The CDR3 loop spans 16 amino acids. CDR1 MNHEY and CDR2 SMNVEV come from the germline V gene (reference sequence). In DNA, the CDR3 is TGTGCCAGCAGTCCTCGTGGTAGCGGGAGGGAGGATGAGCAGTTCTTC. Its protein is CASSPRGSGREDEQFF.

This clone was seen a handful of times. V gene TRBV19 combines with J gene TRBJ2-1, with 9 bases that match TRBD2. Trimming at V came to 5 bases and at J to 1 base, leaving 6 bases not matched to a gene. Germline V gene lookup returns CDR1 LNHDA and CDR2 SQIVND (reference sequence). This CDR3 is built from 16 residues. The CDR3 DNA sequence: TGTGCCAGTAGTCCCCTAGCGGGACGATCCTACAATGAGCAGTTCTTC. Translated, it gives CASSPLAGRSYNEQFF.

The chain is built from TRBV7-9 and TRBJ2-1; D perhaps matches TRBD2 (5 bases). CDR1 is SEHNR and CDR2 is FQNEAQ in the germline V gene (reference sequence). The V end was cut by 4 bases, the J end by 15 bases, with 16 bases between. The CDR3 has 12 amino acids. The CDR3 DNA follows: TGTGCCAGCAGCTCCCCGGGGTGGTGGCTGTTCTTC. Its translation is CASSSPGWWLFF.

There are a few counts of this clone. V and J are TRBV19 and TRBJ2-1, with 10 bases that match TRBD2. Trimming took 4 bases from V and 11 from J; bases not matched to a gene: 2. Germline assignment: CDR1 LNHDA and CDR2 SQIVND (reference sequence). The CDR3 loop spans 12 amino acids. The CDR3 nucleotides read TGTGCCAGTAGTACTAGCGGGAGTCAGCAGTTCTTC. Its protein product is CASSTSGSQQFF.

This chain connects TRBV28 to TRBJ2-7; the match to TRBD1 covers 7 bases. This CDR3 comprises 13 residues. Losses at the gene ends were 6 bases for V and 2 bases for J; bases not matched to a gene: 4. The germline gives CDR1 MDHEN, CDR2 SYDVKM. CDR3 amino acids: CASRLGTAYEQYF. In DNA, the CDR3 is TGTGCCAGCAGACTAGGGACAGCCTACGAGCAGTACTTC. The full variable domain, its missing parts supplied by reference TRBV28 and TRBJ2-7, is DVKVTQSSRYLVKRTGEKVFLECVQDMDHENMFWYRQDPGLGLRLIYFSYDVKMKEKGDIPEGYSVSREKKERFSLILESASTNQTSMYLCASRLGTAYEQYFGPGTRLTVT.

V and J are TRBV25-1 and TRBJ2-5; D is undetermined. The V end lost 5 bases, the J end lost 4 bases, and 11 bases lay between the germline ends. The CDR3 contains 13 residues. Looked up from germline, CDR1 is MGHDK and CDR2 is SYGVNS. The CDR3 sequence: CASSLRRGETQYF. Here the CDR3 DNA reads TGTGCCAGCAGTCTGAGACGCGGAGAGACCCAGTACTTC.

The chain is built from TRBV18 and TRBJ1-2, with D perhaps matching TRBD1 (5 bases). V was cut by 3 bases and J by 5 bases, with 16 bases left in between. The germline V gene encodes CDR1 KGHSH and CDR2 LQKENI. The CDR3 covers 15 residues. This CDR3 is CASSPSRQRDYGYTF. The CDR3 coding sequence is TGTGCCAGCTCACCGTCCCGACAGAGAGATTATGGCTACACCTTC. Full variable domain (rest looked up from reference TRBV18 and TRBJ1-2): NAGVMQNPRHLVRRRGQEARLRCSPMKGHSHVYWYRQLPEEGLKFMVYLQKENIIDESGMPKERFSAEFPKEGPSILRIQQVVRGDSAAYFCASSPSRQRDYGYTFGSGTRLTVV.

V and J are TRBV7-9 and TRBJ2-7; 7 bases map to TRBD1. Germline CDR1 SEHNR, CDR2 FQNEAQ (reference sequence). The V and J ends lost 5 bases and 4 bases, in that order; junction bases with no gene match: 11. The CDR3 totals 15 residues. The CDR3 protein is CASSPRQGHKYEQYF. DNA of the CDR3: TGTGCCAGCAGCCCCAGACAGGGCCACAAGTACGAGCAGTACTTC.

This clone has a handful of counts. This chain connects TRBV10-3 to TRBJ2-2; D is perhaps TRBD1 (6 bases). Germline CDR1 and CDR2: ENHRY and SYGVKD. Trimming took 10 bases from V and 1 from J, leaving 13 bases between them. The CDR3 contains 14 residues. The chain's CDR3 is CATLRTENTGELFF. The CDR3 DNA follows: TGTGCCACGCTAAGGACAGAGAACACCGGGGAGCTGTTTTTT.

The V call is TRBV30, the J call TRBJ1-5; 11 nucleotides line up with TRBD1. Per germline, CDR1 GTSNPN and CDR2 SVGIG (reference sequence). The CDR3 is 14 residues long. V was clipped by 2 bases and J by 7 bases; unmatched bases: 4. CDR3 sequence: CAWSKDRGQQPQHF. The CDR3 DNA follows: TGTGCCTGGAGTAAGGACAGGGGGCAACAGCCCCAGCATTTT.

This clone was counted a few times. The J gene is TRBJ2-5, the V gene TRBV10-3, with 7 bases that match TRBD1. Trimming removed 6 bases from V and 2 bases from J; junction bases left unmatched: 3. Germline V gives CDR1 ENHRY, CDR2 SYGVKD. The CDR3 is 13 residues long. Written as DNA, the CDR3 is TGTGCCATCAGCCGGGACAGTCAAGAGACCCAGTACTTC. Translated, it gives CAISRDSQETQYF.

The chain joins TRBV4-2 to TRBJ2-5; 8 nucleotides match TRBD2. Trimming took 1 base from V and 3 from J; bases not matched to a gene: 4. CDR3 size: 15 residues. Germline V gene lookup returns CDR1 LGHNA and CDR2 YNFKEQ. The CDR3 bases are TGTGCCAGCAGCCAAGGGTTAGCGGGGAAAGAGACCCAGTACTTC. This encodes CASSQGLAGKETQYF.

This clone was found a few times. The gene calls are TRBV28 and TRBJ1-1; the match to TRBD1 covers 8 bases. This CDR3 has 14 amino acids. J lost 3 bases, V lost 3 bases, and 3 bases had no gene match. CDR1 is MDHEN, CDR2 SYDVKM, per germline. For the CDR3, the DNA is TGTGCCAGCAGTTTTACAGGGGGTGACACTGAAGCTTTCTTT. Protein: CASSFTGGDTEAFF.

This chain connects TRBV5-1 to TRBJ2-7; D is ambiguous. Germline V gives CDR1 SGHRS, CDR2 YFSETQ. This CDR3 has 15 residues. V dropped 0 bases and J dropped 3 bases, with 13 bases sitting between them. CDR3 nucleotides: TGCGCCAGCAGCTTGGAAGCTACCAACTACTACGAGCAGTACTTC. It codes for CASSLEATNYYEQYF.

This clone was seen a few times. The chain joins TRBV29-1 to TRBJ1-1; possible D gene TRBD1, 6 bases. CDR1 SQVTM and CDR2 ANQGSEA come from the germline V gene. The length of the CDR3 is 15 residues. V lost 4 bases and J 1 base, leaving 16 bases between the germline ends. CDR3 coding DNA: TGCAGCGTTGTTGTCAGGGGATGGTCGAACACTGAAGCTTTCTTT. This encodes CSVVVRGWSNTEAFF.

Note on this clone: At one end, the junction sequence differs from germline, possibly due to a read error. This rearrangement joins TRBV10-3 to TRBJ1-2, with 8 bases matching TRBD1. The germline CDR1 and CDR2 sequences are ENHRY and SYGVKD. The CDR3 covers 15 residues. CDR3 loop: CASSDAGTGRYGYTF. The CDR3 nucleotides are TGTGCCAGCAGTGACGCCGGGACAGGACGATATGGCTACACCTTC.

This clone was counted a few times. The CDR3 reads CAWSVSGRQQFF. CDR3 bases: TGTGCCTGGAGTGTATCGGGAAGGCAGCAGTTCTTC. This chain connects TRBV30 to TRBJ2-1; TRBD2 is a possible D gene (5 bases). Trimming shortened V by 0 bases and J by 11 bases, and 11 bases separated the two germline ends. The CDR3 covers 12 residues. Germline V gene sequence: CDR1 GTSNPN, CDR2 SVGIG (reference sequence).

This clone was seen only a few times. Within the sample, other DNA sequences also encode this same CDR3. This chain uses TRBV9 with TRBJ2-2; D uncertain. Deletions cut 0 bases from V and 2 bases from J, with 8 bases between. This CDR3 contains 15 residues. Germline V gives CDR1 SGDLS, CDR2 YYNGEE. CDR3 DNA: TGTGCCAGCAGCGTAGTTGCAGGAAACACCGGGGAGCTGTTTTTT. It codes for CASSVVAGNTGELFF.

The chain has TRBV2 and TRBJ2-6; D is uncertain. The CDR3 is 15 residues long. CDR1 and CDR2 (germline): SNHLY, FYNNEI. Trimming stripped 4 bases from V and 1 base from J, with 8 bases between. CDR3: CASSAEKSGANVLTF. CDR3 nucleotides: TGTGCCAGCAGTGCCGAGAAATCTGGGGCCAACGTCCTGACTTTC.